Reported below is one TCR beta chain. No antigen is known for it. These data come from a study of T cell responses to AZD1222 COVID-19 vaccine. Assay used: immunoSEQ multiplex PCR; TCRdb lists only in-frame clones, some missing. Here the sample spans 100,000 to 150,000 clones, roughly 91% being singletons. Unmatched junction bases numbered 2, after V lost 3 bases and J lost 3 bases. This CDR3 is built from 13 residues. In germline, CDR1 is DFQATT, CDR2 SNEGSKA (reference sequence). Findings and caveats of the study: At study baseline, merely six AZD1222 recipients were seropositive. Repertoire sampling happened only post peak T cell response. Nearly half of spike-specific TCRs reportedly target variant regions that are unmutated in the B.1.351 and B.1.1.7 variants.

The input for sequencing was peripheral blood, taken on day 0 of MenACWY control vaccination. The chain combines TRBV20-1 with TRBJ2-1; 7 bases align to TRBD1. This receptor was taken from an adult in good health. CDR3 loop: CSASNRGYNEQFF. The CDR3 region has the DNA TGCAGTGCTAGTAACAGGGGCTACAATGAGCAGTTCTTC.